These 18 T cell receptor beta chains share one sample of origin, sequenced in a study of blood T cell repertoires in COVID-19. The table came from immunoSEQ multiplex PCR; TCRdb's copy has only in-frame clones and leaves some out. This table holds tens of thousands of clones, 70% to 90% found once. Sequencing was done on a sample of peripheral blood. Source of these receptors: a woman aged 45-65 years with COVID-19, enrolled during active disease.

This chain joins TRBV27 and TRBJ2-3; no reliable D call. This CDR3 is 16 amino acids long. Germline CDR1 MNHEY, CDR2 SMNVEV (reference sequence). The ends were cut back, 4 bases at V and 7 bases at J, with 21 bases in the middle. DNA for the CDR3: TGTGCCAGCAGTTACCAAAATTTTGACTTAGCTAATACGCAGTATTTT. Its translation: CASSYQNFDLANTQYF.

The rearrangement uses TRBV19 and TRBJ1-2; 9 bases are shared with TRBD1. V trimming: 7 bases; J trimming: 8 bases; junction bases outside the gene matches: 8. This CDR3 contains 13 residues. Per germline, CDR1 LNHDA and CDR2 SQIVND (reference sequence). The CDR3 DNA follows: TGTGCCAGTACTACGGGACAGGGATACGGCTACACCTTC. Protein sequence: CASTTGQGYGYTF. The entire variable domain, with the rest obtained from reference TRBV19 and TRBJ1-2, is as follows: DGGITQSPKYLFRKEGQNVTLSCEQNLNHDAMYWYRQDPGQGLRLIYYSQIVNDFQKGDIAEGYSVSREKKESFPLTVTSAQKNPTAFYLCASTTGQGYGYTFGSGTRLTVV.

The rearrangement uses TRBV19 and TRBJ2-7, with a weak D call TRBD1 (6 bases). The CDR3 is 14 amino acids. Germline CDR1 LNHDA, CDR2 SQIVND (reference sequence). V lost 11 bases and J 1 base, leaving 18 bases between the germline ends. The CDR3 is CAAARTVNSYEQYF. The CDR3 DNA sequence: TGTGCCGCGGCCCGGACAGTAAATTCCTACGAGCAGTACTTC. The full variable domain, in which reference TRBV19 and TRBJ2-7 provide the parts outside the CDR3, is DGGITQSPKYLFRKEGQNVTLSCEQNLNHDAMYWYRQDPGQGLRLIYYSQIVNDFQKGDIAEGYSVSREKKESFPLTVTSAQKNPTAFYLCAAARTVNSYEQYFGPGTRLTVT.

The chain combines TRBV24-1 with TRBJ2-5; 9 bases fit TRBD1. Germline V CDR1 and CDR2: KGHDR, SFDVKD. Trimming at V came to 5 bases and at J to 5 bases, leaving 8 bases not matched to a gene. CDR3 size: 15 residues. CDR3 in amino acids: CATSGGTGLGETQYF. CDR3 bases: TGTGCCACCAGTGGGGGGACAGGGCTAGGGGAGACCCAGTACTTC.

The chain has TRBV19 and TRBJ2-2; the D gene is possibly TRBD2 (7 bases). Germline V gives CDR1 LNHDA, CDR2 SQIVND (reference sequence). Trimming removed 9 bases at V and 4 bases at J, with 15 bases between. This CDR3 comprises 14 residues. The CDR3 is CASEVGGATGELFF. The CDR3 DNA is TGTGCCAGCGAGGTGGGGGGGGCCACCGGGGAGCTGTTTTTT.

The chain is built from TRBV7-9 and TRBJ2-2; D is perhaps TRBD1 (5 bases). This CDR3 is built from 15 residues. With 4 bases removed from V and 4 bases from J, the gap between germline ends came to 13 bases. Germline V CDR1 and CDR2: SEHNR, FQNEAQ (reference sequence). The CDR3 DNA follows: TGTGCCAGCAGCTCCAGACAGACACTCACCGGGGAGCTGTTTTTT. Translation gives CASSSRQTLTGELFF.

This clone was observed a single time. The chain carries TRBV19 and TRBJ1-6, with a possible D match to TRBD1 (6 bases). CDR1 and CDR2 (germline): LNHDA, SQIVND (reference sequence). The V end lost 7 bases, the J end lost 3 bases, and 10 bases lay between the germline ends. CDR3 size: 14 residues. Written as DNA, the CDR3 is TGTGCCAGTACCCGGGACATCTATAATTCACCCCTCCACTTT. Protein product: CASTRDIYNSPLHF. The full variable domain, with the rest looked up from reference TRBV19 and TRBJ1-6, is DGGITQSPKYLFRKEGQNVTLSCEQNLNHDAMYWYRQDPGQGLRLIYYSQIVNDFQKGDIAEGYSVSREKKESFPLTVTSAQKNPTAFYLCASTRDIYNSPLHFGNGTRLTVT.

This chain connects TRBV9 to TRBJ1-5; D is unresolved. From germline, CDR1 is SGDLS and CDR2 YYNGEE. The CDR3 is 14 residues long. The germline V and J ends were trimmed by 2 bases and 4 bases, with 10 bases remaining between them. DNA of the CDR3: TGTGCCAGCAGCGTCGGGGTGGGGAATCAGCCCCAGCATTTT. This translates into CASSVGVGNQPQHF.

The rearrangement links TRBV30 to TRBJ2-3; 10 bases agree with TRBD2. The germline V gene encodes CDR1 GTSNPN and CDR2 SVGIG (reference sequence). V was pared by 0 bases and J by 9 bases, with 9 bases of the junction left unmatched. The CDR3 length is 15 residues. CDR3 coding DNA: TGTGCCTGGAGTGTAGGAGCGGGAGGGCCTGGCACGCAGTATTTT. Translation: CAWSVGAGGPGTQYF.

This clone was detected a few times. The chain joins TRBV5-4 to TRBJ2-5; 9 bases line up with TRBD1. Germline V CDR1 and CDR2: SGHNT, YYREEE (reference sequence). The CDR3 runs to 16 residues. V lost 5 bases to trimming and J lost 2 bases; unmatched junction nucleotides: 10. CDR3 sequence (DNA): TGTGCCAGCAGACCATCTTTGGACAGGGGACAAGAGACCCAGTACTTC. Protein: CASRPSLDRGQETQYF.

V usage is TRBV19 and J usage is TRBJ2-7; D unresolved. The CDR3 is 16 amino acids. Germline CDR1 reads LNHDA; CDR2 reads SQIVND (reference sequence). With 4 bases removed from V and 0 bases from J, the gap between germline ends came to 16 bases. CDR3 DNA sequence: TGTGCCAGTAGTAAGAACGGTGTTTCGAGCTCCTACGAGCAGTACTTC. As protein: CASSKNGVSSSYEQYF.

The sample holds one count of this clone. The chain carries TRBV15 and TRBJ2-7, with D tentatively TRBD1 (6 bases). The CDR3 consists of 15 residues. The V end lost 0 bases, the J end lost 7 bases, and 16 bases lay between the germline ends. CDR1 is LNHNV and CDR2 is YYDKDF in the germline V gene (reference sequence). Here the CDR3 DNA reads TGTGCCACCAGCAGAGAGACAGGCCTGAGGAGGGAGCAGTACTTC. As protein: CATSRETGLRREQYF.

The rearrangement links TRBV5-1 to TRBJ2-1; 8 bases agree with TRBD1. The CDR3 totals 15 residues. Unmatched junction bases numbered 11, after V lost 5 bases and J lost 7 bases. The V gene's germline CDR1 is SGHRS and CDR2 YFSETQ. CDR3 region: CASSHDRGILNEQFF. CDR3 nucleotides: TGCGCCAGCAGTCACGACAGGGGAATTTTGAATGAGCAGTTCTTC.

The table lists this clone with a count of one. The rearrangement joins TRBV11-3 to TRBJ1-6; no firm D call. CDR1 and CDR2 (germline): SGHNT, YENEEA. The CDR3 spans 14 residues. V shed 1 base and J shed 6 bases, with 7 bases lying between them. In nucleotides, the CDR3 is TGTGCCAGCAGCTTAGCCGTCAGTAATTCACCCCTCCACTTT. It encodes CASSLAVSNSPLHF.

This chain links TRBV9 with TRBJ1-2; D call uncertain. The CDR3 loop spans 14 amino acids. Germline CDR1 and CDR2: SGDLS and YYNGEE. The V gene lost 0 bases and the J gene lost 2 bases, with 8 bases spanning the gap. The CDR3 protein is CASSVGGGNYGYTF. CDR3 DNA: TGTGCCAGCAGCGTAGGGGGAGGGAACTATGGCTACACCTTC.

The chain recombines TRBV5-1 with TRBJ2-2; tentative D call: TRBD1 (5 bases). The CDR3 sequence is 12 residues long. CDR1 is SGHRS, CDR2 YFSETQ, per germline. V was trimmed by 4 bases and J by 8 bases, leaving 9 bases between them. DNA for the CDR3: TGCGCCAGCAGCCACCAGGGTGGGGAGCTGTTTTTT. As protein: CASSHQGGELFF.

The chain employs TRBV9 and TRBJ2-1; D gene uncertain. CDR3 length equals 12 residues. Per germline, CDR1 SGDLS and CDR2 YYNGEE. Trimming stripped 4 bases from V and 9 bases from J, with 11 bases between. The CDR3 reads CASSPDGVEQFF. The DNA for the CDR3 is TGTGCCAGCAGCCCTGACGGAGTTGAGCAGTTCTTC.

DNA for the CDR3: TGTGCCAGCAGTGCGGGACAACTCTACGAGCAGTACTTC. It encodes CASSAGQLYEQYF. The chain has TRBV2 and TRBJ2-7; perhaps TRBD1 as D (6 bases). The V gene's germline CDR1 is SNHLY and CDR2 FYNNEI. Trimming left V 4 bases short and J 3 bases short, with 10 bases between. The CDR3 contains 13 residues.